Presented here are 4 T cell receptor beta chains from one specimen sequenced in a study of post-analysis software for immune sequencing data. Findings of the study overall: With TRBV5-6, TRBV5-1 and TRBV20-1 included, about five TRBV segments were more frequent in patients than in controls.

What these receptors recognize is not known. Unique molecular identifiers were carried by the TCR beta cDNA libraries. TCRdb fed the PCR reads into MiXCR, producing one record per CDR3 protein. The profile shows some 700,000 distinct CDR3 sequences, approximately 59% of them singletons. The sample was blood. These receptor sequences come from a girl aged 2 to 9 with multiple sclerosis.

The genes are TRBV20-1 and TRBJ2-7, with 8 bases lining up with TRBD2. Losses at the gene ends were 1 base for V and 1 base for J; bases not matched to a gene: 6. This CDR3 is built from 15 residues. The V gene's germline CDR1 is DFQATT and CDR2 SNEGSKA (reference sequence). The CDR3 DNA follows: TGCAGTGCTAGAGTGGTAGCGGGACTTTCCTACGAGCAGTACTTC. The encoded protein is CSARVVAGLSYEQYF.

The rearrangement links TRBV29-1 to TRBJ2-5, with a possible D match to TRBD2 (6 bases). CDR1 and CDR2 (germline): SQVTM, ANQGSEA. With 7 bases removed from V and 1 base from J, the gap between germline ends came to 7 bases. CDR3 length equals 11 residues. This CDR3 reads CSGAGQETQYF. For the CDR3, the DNA is TGCAGCGGAGCGGGCCAAGAGACCCAGTACTTC.

This clonotype has just a few counts. The gene calls are TRBV10-3 and TRBJ2-5; 12 bases map to TRBD2. Germline assignment: CDR1 ENHRY and CDR2 SYGVKD. The length of the CDR3 is 19 residues. J lost 0 bases, V lost 6 bases, and 14 bases had no gene match. The CDR3 is CAISPDRWTSGKHQETQYF. The CDR3, as DNA: TGTGCCATCAGCCCCGATCGTTGGACTAGCGGGAAACACCAAGAGACCCAGTACTTC.

This chain links TRBV7-9 with TRBJ1-2; unclear D gene. The CDR3 is made up of 15 amino acids. Germline V CDR1 and CDR2: SEHNR, FQNEAQ (reference sequence). Trimming shortened V by 1 base and J by 4 bases, and 13 bases separated the two germline ends. CDR3 residues: CASSLELGRLYGYTF. The CDR3 region has the DNA TGTGCCAGCAGCTTAGAATTGGGTCGCCTCTATGGCTACACCTTC.